Below, 29 T cell receptor beta chains from the same sample are listed, as sequenced in a study of shared clonotypes between healthy human individuals. TCRdb keeps only in-frame clones here, not all; method: immunoSEQ multiplex PCR. The table includes about 2 million clones, approximately 94% detected once. CD8 cells regarded as naive lacked CD45RO, were positively chosen for CCR7, and omitted terminally differentiated effector memory CD45RA+ cells. Sequencing used naive CD8+ T cells sorted from blood. These receptors all come from a man aged 18-30 years in good health.

The rearrangement links TRBV25-1 to TRBJ1-6; unclear D gene. V lost 2 bases and J 7 bases, leaving 12 bases between the germline ends. Germline CDR1 reads MGHDK; CDR2 reads SYGVNS. This CDR3 is 15 amino acids long. CDR3 coding DNA: TGTGCCAGCAGTGAAGAATGGGCACCGAATTCACCCCTCCACTTT. This translates into CASSEEWAPNSPLHF.

Concerning this clone: This CDR3 is also generated by other DNA sequences in the sample. The V and J genes are TRBV13 and TRBJ1-6; D may be TRBD1 (6 bases). Trimming left V 2 bases short and J 6 bases short, with 8 bases between. This CDR3 contains 14 residues. Germline V lookup: CDR1 PRHDT, CDR2 FYEKMQ (reference sequence). The CDR3 loop is CASSLTGSNSPLHF. The CDR3 nucleotides are TGTGCCAGCAGCTTAACAGGGAGTAATTCACCCCTCCACTTT.

A note on this clone: Within the sample, other DNA sequences also encode this same CDR3. The chain joins TRBV5-1 to TRBJ2-7; 7 nucleotides line up with TRBD2. J lost 4 bases, V lost 0 bases, and 7 bases had no gene match. The germline V gene encodes CDR1 SGHRS and CDR2 YFSETQ. This CDR3 region has 15 residues. The CDR3 nucleotides read TGCGCCAGCAGCTTGGAAGCGGGAAGGGGATACGAGCAGTACTTC. It yields the protein CASSLEAGRGYEQYF.

This chain links TRBV7-2 with TRBJ1-1; D gene ambiguous. Per germline, CDR1 SGHTA and CDR2 FQGNSA. The CDR3 runs 14 residues. Trimming left V 7 bases short and J 4 bases short, with 16 bases between. This chain's CDR3 is CASMVWAQGTEAFF. The CDR3 nucleotides read TGTGCCAGCATGGTATGGGCCCAAGGCACTGAAGCTTTCTTT.

The J gene is TRBJ2-3, the V gene TRBV4-3, with a weak D call TRBD1 (5 bases). CDR1 LGHNA and CDR2 YSLEER come from the germline V gene. The germline V and J ends were trimmed by 0 bases and 1 base, with 8 bases remaining between them. The CDR3 is 15 amino acids. In DNA, the CDR3 is TGCGCCAGCAGCCAAGAGGTCAGGGGCACAGATACGCAGTATTTT. Its translation is CASSQEVRGTDTQYF.

Turning to this clone: In this CDR3 the conserved last residue, phenylalanine or tryptophan, is missing, so a read error is likely. The DNA is left out, because the CDR3 cannot be placed on it with certainty; the CDR3 is given as TCRdb lists it. The gene calls are TRBV11-1 and TRBJ2-7; the table's D call, TRBD1, was not checked against the DNA. Germline V CDR1 and CDR2: SGHAT, FQDESV (reference sequence). Counting both end residues, the CDR3 totals 14 amino acids. The chain's CDR3 is CASSLGPGTANLSS.

The gene calls are TRBV13 and TRBJ2-7, with D perhaps being TRBD1 or TRBD2 (5 bases each). Germline assignment: CDR1 PRHDT and CDR2 FYEKMQ (reference sequence). There are 13 residues in the CDR3. Trimming pared 4 bases from V and 6 bases from J, leaving 13 bases between. In DNA, the CDR3 is TGTGCCAGCAGCTCCTACAGTGGGGGCGAGCAGTACTTC. Its translation: CASSSYSGGEQYF.

Of note for this clone: Other nucleotide sequences from this sample produce the same CDR3. V usage is TRBV5-1 and J usage is TRBJ2-7; weak D call: TRBD1 (5 bases). This CDR3 region has 13 residues. The V gene's germline CDR1 is SGHRS and CDR2 YFSETQ. Trimming took off 2 bases at V and 3 bases at J, with 9 bases between the two ends. The CDR3 reads CASSFQTDYEQYF. In DNA, the CDR3 is TGCGCCAGCAGCTTCCAGACAGACTACGAGCAGTACTTC.

As regards this clone: The identical CDR3 is also encoded by other nucleotide sequences in the sample. J is TRBJ2-7 and V is TRBV19; 7 bases agree with TRBD1. This CDR3 region has 13 residues. CDR1 and CDR2 from the germline V gene are LNHDA and SQIVND (reference sequence). The V and J ends lost 3 bases and 2 bases, in that order; junction bases with no gene match: 1. CDR3 in amino acids: CASSMGQTYEQYF. In DNA, the CDR3 is TGTGCCAGTAGTATGGGACAGACCTACGAGCAGTACTTC.

The gene calls are TRBV10-2 and TRBJ2-2; TRBD1 matches at 10 bases. The CDR3 loop spans 14 amino acids. V lost 5 bases to trimming and J lost 8 bases; unmatched junction nucleotides: 5. Germline CDR1 is WSHSY and CDR2 is SAAADI. CDR3 nucleotide sequence: TGCGCCAGCAGTAGGACAGGGGGTATGGGGGAGCTGTTTTTT. This codes for CASSRTGGMGELFF.

The rearrangement uses TRBV10-3 and TRBJ2-5; perhaps TRBD1 as D (6 bases). The germline V and J ends were trimmed by 6 bases and 0 bases, with 8 bases remaining between them. Germline lookup yields CDR1 ENHRY and CDR2 SYGVKD. The CDR3 is made up of 13 amino acids. CDR3: CAISGQYQETQYF. In nucleotides, the CDR3 is TGTGCCATCAGCGGACAGTACCAAGAGACCCAGTACTTC.

The V call is TRBV6-5, the J call TRBJ2-7; D is perhaps TRBD1 (6 bases). The CDR3 is 14 residues long. The V and J ends lost 6 bases and 0 bases respectively, with 12 bases between them. The germline V gene has CDR1 MNHEY and CDR2 SVGAGI. The DNA for the CDR3 is TGTGCCAGCAGCATATCAGGGGCCTCCTACGAGCAGTACTTC. Translation: CASSISGASYEQYF.

This clone has only one observation. This chain connects TRBV6-5 to TRBJ2-3; 14 nucleotides line up with TRBD2. Germline V lookup: CDR1 MNHEY, CDR2 SVGAGI. Trimming removed 10 bases from V and 1 base from J; junction bases left unmatched: 4. The CDR3 runs to 15 residues. CDR3 loop: CATSGLAGGTDTQYF. Here the CDR3 DNA reads TGTGCCACCTCGGGACTAGCGGGGGGCACAGATACGCAGTATTTT.

This sequence joins TRBV10-3 and TRBJ2-7; D is uncertain. Trimming cost V 2 bases and J 0 bases, with 5 bases left between them. The CDR3 contains 13 residues. The germline CDR1 and CDR2 sequences are ENHRY and SYGVKD. The CDR3 sequence: CAISENLSYEQYF. In DNA form, the CDR3 reads TGTGCCATCAGTGAGAATCTCTCCTACGAGCAGTACTTC.

This clone has more than one count but fewer than ten. The chain couples TRBV10-2 to TRBJ1-1; D perhaps matches TRBD1 (5 bases). Per germline, CDR1 WSHSY and CDR2 SAAADI. The CDR3 has 12 residues. Deletions cut 7 bases from V and 8 bases from J, with 14 bases between. In DNA form, the CDR3 reads TGCGCCAGCACTTACGGGGGACGGGAAGCTTTCTTT. This gives the protein CASTYGGREAFF.

The V call is TRBV27, the J call TRBJ2-7, with TRBD1 identical over 10 bases. The CDR3 is 16 residues long. Germline assignment: CDR1 MNHEY and CDR2 SMNVEV (reference sequence). Losses at the gene ends were 5 bases for V and 4 bases for J; bases not matched to a gene: 11. The CDR3, as DNA: TGTGCCAGCAGTCACTCCCCGACGGACAGGGGGTACGAGCAGTACTTC. Encoded protein: CASSHSPTDRGYEQYF.

J is TRBJ2-5 and V is TRBV27, with D maybe TRBD2 (5 bases). The CDR3 length is 15 residues. The ends were cut back, 3 bases at V and 2 bases at J, with 13 bases in the middle. Germline lookup yields CDR1 MNHEY and CDR2 SMNVEV (reference sequence). This chain's CDR3 is CASSFNMGAQETQYF. The CDR3 DNA reads as TGTGCCAGCAGTTTCAATATGGGAGCTCAAGAGACCCAGTACTTC.

In this sample, this clone turned up once. The CDR3 region is CASSPGQLKNIQYF. The CDR3, as DNA: TGTGCCAGCAGCCCGGGACAGCTCAAAAACATTCAGTACTTC. V is TRBV27 and J is TRBJ2-4, with 7 bases matching TRBD1. CDR3 size: 14 residues. The V gene's germline CDR1 is MNHEY and CDR2 SMNVEV (reference sequence). After removal of 6 bases from V and 3 bases from J, the junction contained 5 bases not matched to a gene.

This CDR3 reads CASGGVSSTDTQYF. In DNA, the CDR3 is TGTGCCAGCGGAGGGGTTTCTAGCACAGATACGCAGTATTTT. The chain uses TRBV2 and TRBJ2-3, with D possibly TRBD2 on 6 matching bases. Germline-derived CDR1 and CDR2 are SNHLY and FYNNEI. V lost 8 bases and J 0 bases, leaving 12 bases between the germline ends. The CDR3 extends over 14 amino acids.

The chain uses TRBV29-1 and TRBJ2-7, with 8 bases lining up with TRBD1. Germline trimming cut 7 bases from V and 3 bases from J; bases unmatched to any gene: 11. CDR1 is SQVTM, CDR2 ANQGSEA, per germline. CDR3 length: 14 amino acids. As DNA, the CDR3 is TGCAGCGCCTGGGTTGCGGGGACAGGCTACGAGCAGTACTTC. It specifies CSAWVAGTGYEQYF.

This chain uses TRBV7-9 with TRBJ1-4; no reliable D call. The CDR3 has 12 residues. V was cut by 11 bases and J by 6 bases, with 13 bases left in between. CDR1 is SEHNR and CDR2 is FQNEAQ in the germline V gene (reference sequence). This chain's CDR3 is CAGEAYDEKLFF. The CDR3 nucleotides are TGTGCCGGAGAGGCTTATGATGAAAAACTGTTTTTT. Supplemented by reference TRBV7-9 and TRBJ1-4, the full variable domain reads DTGVSQNPRHKITKRGQNVTFRCDPISEHNRLYWYRQTLGQGPEFLTYFQNEAQLEKSRLLSDRFSAERPKGSFSTLEIQRTEQGDSAMYLCAGEAYDEKLFFGSGTQLSVL.

The chain recombines TRBV2 with TRBJ2-7; 7 nucleotides align to TRBD2. The CDR3 has 13 residues. The V segment lost 2 bases and the J segment 5 bases; nucleotides outside the gene matches: 3. The V gene's germline CDR1 is SNHLY and CDR2 FYNNEI. The CDR3 region is CASSETAGDEQYF. DNA for the CDR3: TGTGCCAGCAGTGAAACGGCGGGAGACGAGCAGTACTTC.

The chain couples TRBV7-9 to TRBJ2-5; perhaps TRBD1 as D (6 bases). The germline V gene has CDR1 SEHNR and CDR2 FQNEAQ (reference sequence). The CDR3 extends over 14 amino acids. V was pared by 5 bases and J by 1 base, with 11 bases between. The CDR3 sequence is CASSQTTGQETQYF. Here the CDR3 DNA reads TGTGCCAGCAGCCAAACGACAGGCCAAGAGACCCAGTACTTC. Looking up the rest from reference TRBV7-9 and TRBJ2-5 gives the full variable domain: DTGVSQNPRHKITKRGQNVTFRCDPISEHNRLYWYRQTLGQGPEFLTYFQNEAQLEKSRLLSDRFSAERPKGSFSTLEIQRTEQGDSAMYLCASSQTTGQETQYFGPGTRLLVL.

The chain carries TRBV6-5 and TRBJ1-3, with D hard to call. Germline V gene lookup returns CDR1 MNHEY and CDR2 SVGAGI. V lost 0 bases, J lost 4 bases, and 10 bases lay in between. The CDR3 has 15 amino acids. The CDR3 reads CASSYSDRAGNTIYF. In DNA form, the CDR3 reads TGTGCCAGCAGTTACTCGGATAGGGCAGGAAACACCATATATTTT.

Only a few counts were recorded for this clone. The gene calls are TRBV7-9 and TRBJ2-7, with 10 bases lining up with TRBD2. J was trimmed by 6 bases and V by 5 bases; bases with no gene match: 7. CDR1 SEHNR and CDR2 FQNEAQ come from the germline V gene (reference sequence). There are 14 residues in the CDR3. This CDR3 reads CASSTPSGSIEQYF. CDR3 coding DNA: TGTGCCAGCAGCACTCCTAGCGGGAGCATCGAGCAGTACTTC.

The chain uses TRBV12-5 and TRBJ2-7; perhaps TRBD2 as D (5 bases). V lost 2 bases and J lost 2, with 19 bases in between. CDR3 length: 17 amino acids. CDR1 and CDR2 (germline): LGHNT, FRNRAP. CDR3 coding DNA: TGTGCTAGTGGTTTGCCCACCCCGGCCGGGGTAACCTACGAGCAGTACTTC. Translated: CASGLPTPAGVTYEQYF.

The chain recombines TRBV10-3 with TRBJ2-5, with D perhaps assigned TRBD1 or TRBD2 (5 bases each). V shed 10 bases and J shed 5 bases, with 17 bases lying between them. This CDR3 comprises 13 residues. Per the germline V gene, CDR1 is ENHRY and CDR2 is SYGVKD. CDR3 amino acids: CATLVGDGETQYF. The DNA of the CDR3 is TGTGCCACCTTAGTGGGGGACGGGGAGACCCAGTACTTC.

The chain carries TRBV2 and TRBJ2-5; no definite D call. CDR1 and CDR2 (germline): SNHLY, FYNNEI. The CDR3 totals 14 residues. V was pared by 3 bases and J by 3 bases, with 11 bases between. The CDR3 DNA is TGTGCCAGCAGTGAGTGGGCGTCTAAAGAGACCCAGTACTTC. It specifies CASSEWASKETQYF.

The chain is built from TRBV4-1 and TRBJ2-5, with 10 bases matching TRBD1. This CDR3 has 16 residues. After removal of 6 bases from V and 4 bases from J, the junction contained 11 bases not matched to a gene. Germline V gives CDR1 MGHRA, CDR2 YSYEKL. In nucleotides, the CDR3 is TGCGCCAGCAGAGAGACAGGGGGCCATCCGGGAGAGACCCAGTACTTC. It yields the protein CASRETGGHPGETQYF.